This T cell receptor (beta chain) was captured by sequencing in a study of regulatory T cells in long-lasting Graves disease. General study findings and limits: Persistent patients shared fewer than 3,500 public clonotypes among themselves. Newly diagnosed patients shared fewer, at around 970. Thyroid tissue went unexamined; only peripheral blood was analyzed.

CDR3 length: 16 amino acids. V gave up 6 bases and J gave up 5 bases; unmatched junction bases: 14. Germline V lookup: CDR1 DFQATT, CDR2 SNEGSKA (reference sequence). Investigators prepared the TCR beta libraries by applying iRepertoire HTBI primers and Arm-PCR of CDR3 regions. A single record per CDR3 protein comes from TCRdb applying MiXCR to the multiplex PCR reads. The top ten hold 12% of the sample, which has approximately 480,000 distinct CDR3 sequences, 15% to 20% seen once. This clonotype has at least ten counts. Its specificity is unknown. Time point indicated: newly diagnosed GD, antithyroid drugs for less than 3 months. The TCR library used RNA extracted from PBMCs. The same specimen was also included in a second study, on T cells in Graves' hyperthyroidism and ophthalmopathy. That study adds: Among the patients, aged 18 to 65, hyperthyroidism was newly diagnosed and had lasted under 2 months. In the first-round RT-PCR of the TCR CDR3, the HTBI primer set was used.

The origin of this receptor is a man aged 35-49 years with Graves disease. The sequences come from peripheral blood mononuclear cells (PBMCs), collected at new diagnosis, from a patient treated with antithyroid drugs. The chain employs TRBV20-1 and TRBJ1-4, with TRBD1 matching 8 bases. The CDR3 loop reads CSATDVQGARNEKLFF. In DNA form, the CDR3 reads TGCAGTGCGACCGATGTGCAGGGGGCTAGGAATGAAAAACTGTTTTTT.